Each of the 19 T cell receptor beta chains below was sequenced from the same sample in a study of regulatory T cells in long-lasting Graves disease. To make TCR beta libraries, researchers used iRepertoire HTBI primers and Arm-PCR of CDR3 regions. In TCRdb, the multiplex PCR reads were re-called with MiXCR into one record per CDR3 protein. The sample records about 610,000 distinct CDR3 sequences, about 15% being singletons. Time point in this sample: newly diagnosed GD, antithyroid drugs for less than 3 months. PBMC-derived RNA was used for the TCR library. The sample also formed part of further work on T cells in Graves' hyperthyroidism and ophthalmopathy.

The specimen was peripheral blood mononuclear cells (PBMCs), collected at new diagnosis, from a patient treated with antithyroid drugs. These receptors all come from a young man with Graves disease.

This clonotype was seen a few times. The CDR3 DNA sequence: TGCAGTGCTCACAGGGAAGCATACACCGGGGAGCTGTTTTTT. As protein: CSAHREAYTGELFF. The rearrangement links TRBV20-1 to TRBJ2-2; weak D call: TRBD1 (6 bases). Germline lookup yields CDR1 DFQATT and CDR2 SNEGSKA (reference sequence). Trimming left V 5 bases short and J 3 bases short, with 13 bases between. The CDR3 length is 14 residues.

Concerning this clonotype itself: A much larger clone lies one base from this, so it may be a read error. Because it lacks the conserved phenylalanine or tryptophan at the end, this CDR3 is likely a read error. The J gene is TRBJ2-3, the V gene TRBV18; possibly TRBD1 for D (5 bases). The CDR3 covers 14 residues. Germline V gene sequence: CDR1 KGHSH, CDR2 LQKENI. V lost 1 base to trimming and J lost 8 bases, with 13 bases between them. As DNA, the CDR3 is TGTGCCAGCTCACCACTGTCCTCCGACAGTACGCAGTATTCT. It is translated as CASSPLSSDSTQYS.

J is TRBJ1-2 and V is TRBV2; 10 nucleotides match TRBD1. CDR1 is SNHLY and CDR2 is FYNNEI in the germline V gene. V lost 8 bases to trimming and J lost 7 bases; unmatched junction nucleotides: 4. The CDR3 has 12 residues. The CDR3 DNA follows: TGTGCCAGCCGGGACAGGGGACTTGGCTACACCTTC. Its protein is CASRDRGLGYTF.

A few counts support this clonotype. This chain connects TRBV19 to TRBJ1-2; 8 nucleotides agree with TRBD1. The CDR3 contains 16 residues. CDR1 LNHDA and CDR2 SQIVND come from the germline V gene (reference sequence). V lost 3 bases and J lost 1; bases outside the gene matches: 7. This CDR3 is CASSIGWTGSNYGYTF. In DNA, the CDR3 is TGTGCCAGTAGTATTGGCTGGACAGGGAGTAACTATGGCTACACCTTC.

The chain links TRBV20-1 to TRBJ1-2, with D perhaps TRBD1 (6 bases). Germline CDR1 DFQATT, CDR2 SNEGSKA (reference sequence). This CDR3 has 14 residues. V gave up 6 bases and J gave up 6 bases, with 20 bases separating them. The CDR3 sequence: CSAPGTNRADGYTF. The CDR3 DNA reads as TGCAGTGCCCCCGGGACAAACAGGGCGGATGGCTACACCTTC.

This clonotype has ten or more counts. The gene calls are TRBV20-1 and TRBJ1-1, with D possibly TRBD1 on 5 matching bases. V gave up 1 base and J gave up 3 bases, with 12 bases separating them. CDR1 and CDR2 from the germline V gene are DFQATT and SNEGSKA (reference sequence). There are 14 residues in the CDR3. The CDR3 sequence is CSARGPWGDTEAFF. In DNA form, the CDR3 reads TGCAGTGCTAGAGGACCATGGGGGGACACTGAAGCTTTCTTT.

Of note for this clonotype: This may come from a read error, since a much larger clone is one base off. It is likely a read error, because the conserved phenylalanine at the end of the CDR3 is missing. This chain connects TRBV13 to TRBJ2-7; D is undetermined. The V gene lost 3 bases and the J gene lost 7 bases, with 19 bases spanning the gap. The germline V gene encodes CDR1 PRHDT and CDR2 FYEKMQ (reference sequence). This CDR3 contains 15 residues. CDR3 region: CASSFDAGSAEEQYL. The CDR3 bases are TGTGCCAGCAGCTTCGACGCTGGGTCTGCGGAAGAGCAGTACCTC.

This chain joins TRBV14 and TRBJ2-7; D is unclear. This CDR3 comprises 12 residues. The germline V gene has CDR1 SGHDN and CDR2 FVKESK. V was pared by 4 bases and J by 6 bases, with 10 bases between. This chain's CDR3 is CASSPRAGEQYF. CDR3 nucleotides: TGTGCCAGCAGCCCTCGTGCCGGCGAGCAGTACTTC.

There are many counts of this clonotype. The chain couples TRBV10-3 to TRBJ2-7; 8 positions agree with TRBD1. V lost 3 bases to trimming and J lost 3 bases; unmatched junction nucleotides: 10. CDR3 length equals 16 residues. Germline V gives CDR1 ENHRY, CDR2 SYGVKD. The CDR3: CAISDPMTGAFYEQYF. Written as DNA, the CDR3 is TGTGCCATCAGTGATCCAATGACAGGGGCGTTCTACGAGCAGTACTTC.

Ten or more counts support this clonotype. Sequence at one end of the junction differs from germline and may be a read error. The chain joins TRBV5-1 to TRBJ2-5, with D perhaps TRBD1 (5 bases). The CDR3 spans 13 residues. The germline V gene has CDR1 SGHRS and CDR2 YFSETQ. The CDR3 region is CASSFRGQETQYF. The CDR3 bases are TGTGCCAGCAGCTTTAGGGGACAAGAGACCCAGTACTTC. The full variable domain, rest sourced from reference TRBV5-1 and TRBJ2-5, is KAGVTQTPRYLIKTRGQQVTLSCSPISGHRSVSWYQQTPGQGLQFLFEYFSETQRNKGNFPGRFSGRQFSNSRSEMNVSTLELGDSALYLCASSFRGQETQYFGPGTRLLVL.

V usage is TRBV5-6 and J usage is TRBJ1-1; no clear D. The V gene's germline CDR1 is SGHDT and CDR2 YYEEEE. The ends were cut back, 1 base at V and 6 bases at J, with 16 bases in the middle. The CDR3 sequence is 15 residues long. The CDR3 nucleotides are TGTGCCAGCAGCTTGTCCTGGGCGTTCGTCCCTGAAGCTTTCTTT. It encodes CASSLSWAFVPEAFF.

This clonotype has only a few counts. The chain links TRBV6-2 or TRBV6-3 to TRBJ1-1; TRBD1 might be the D (6 bases). The V gene's germline CDR1 is MNHEY and CDR2 SVGEGT. The V and J ends lost 5 bases and 0 bases respectively, with 16 bases between them. There are 16 residues in the CDR3. CDR3 protein: CASSVPGHQLNTEAFF. CDR3 bases: TGTGCCAGCAGTGTCCCGGGACACCAGTTGAACACTGAAGCTTTCTTT.

J is TRBJ1-5 and V is TRBV27; D may be TRBD1 (6 bases). Germline V gives CDR1 MNHEY, CDR2 SMNVEV (reference sequence). V lost 2 bases and J lost 4, with 18 bases in between. The CDR3 contains 17 residues. The CDR3 spells CASSLGRGARPNQPQHF. As DNA, the CDR3 is TGTGCCAGCAGTTTAGGGAGGGGGGCCCGACCAAATCAGCCCCAGCATTTT.

This clonotype was detected ten times or more. This sequence joins TRBV20-1 and TRBJ1-1, with TRBD1 identical over 9 bases. Per the germline V gene, CDR1 is DFQATT and CDR2 is SNEGSKA (reference sequence). V trimming: 5 bases; J trimming: 1 base; junction bases outside the gene matches: 5. The CDR3 totals 14 residues. The DNA for the CDR3 is TGCAGTGCTGGGACAGGGTCATGGAACACTGAAGCTTTCTTT. Translation: CSAGTGSWNTEAFF.

This clonotype has at least ten counts. The chain couples TRBV7-3 to TRBJ1-1; D not certain. The V end was cut by 1 base, the J end by 0 bases, with 9 bases between. The germline CDR1 and CDR2 sequences are SGHTA and FQGTGA. The CDR3 length is 15 residues. This CDR3 is CASSLIGIVNTEAFF. The CDR3 DNA sequence: TGTGCCAGCAGCTTAATCGGCATTGTGAACACTGAAGCTTTCTTT.

In the case of this clonotype: A read error may explain this, as a much larger clone is one base away. V is TRBV28 and J is TRBJ1-2; D is unresolved. Germline CDR1 MDHEN, CDR2 SYDVKM. The CDR3 length is 14 residues. The V end was cut by 3 bases, the J end by 4 bases, with 12 bases between. For the CDR3, the DNA is TGTGCCAGCAGTTTGAAACAGCTGGGCTATGGCTACACCTTC. The encoded protein is CASSLKQLGYGYTF.

The chain is built from TRBV5-1 and TRBJ2-2; 13 positions agree with TRBD2. The length of the CDR3 is 20 residues. The germline V gene encodes CDR1 SGHRS and CDR2 YFSETQ. V shed 2 bases, J shed 0 bases, and the junction held 10 bases outside the gene matches. The CDR3 region has the DNA TGCGCCAGCAGCTTCTGGACTAGCGGGAGTTTGTCCGCGAACACCGGGGAGCTGTTTTTT. This sequence encodes CASSFWTSGSLSANTGELFF.

This clonotype was seen a few times. The V and J genes are TRBV20-1 and TRBJ1-5, with unresolved D. CDR3 length: 13 residues. V was pared by 3 bases and J by 5 bases, with 11 bases between. Per germline, CDR1 DFQATT and CDR2 SNEGSKA (reference sequence). CDR3: CSARGGRDQPQHF. DNA for the CDR3: TGCAGTGCTAGGGGAGGCAGAGATCAGCCCCAGCATTTT.

As for this clonotype: Just one base apart from a much larger clone, this may be a read error. V is TRBV12-3 or TRBV12-4 and J is TRBJ1-1, with D maybe TRBD2 (5 bases). The J call is uncertain, as TRBJ2-7 better fits the DNA end. The CDR3 covers 12 residues. CDR3 nucleotides: TGTGCCAGCAGTTCGGACTGGGGCGAGCAGTACTTC. It translates to CASSSDWGEQYF.